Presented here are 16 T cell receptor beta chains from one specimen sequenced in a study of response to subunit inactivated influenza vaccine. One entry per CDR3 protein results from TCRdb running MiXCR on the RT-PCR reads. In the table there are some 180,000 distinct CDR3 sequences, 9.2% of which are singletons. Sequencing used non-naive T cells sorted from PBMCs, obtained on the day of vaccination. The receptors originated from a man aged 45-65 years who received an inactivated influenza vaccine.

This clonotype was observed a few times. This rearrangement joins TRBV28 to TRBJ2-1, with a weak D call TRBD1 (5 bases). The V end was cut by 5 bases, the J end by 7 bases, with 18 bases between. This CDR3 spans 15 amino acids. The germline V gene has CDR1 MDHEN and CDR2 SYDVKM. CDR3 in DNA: TGTGCCAGCAGTCCCTGGCCCCTACAGGAAAATGAGCAGTTCTTC. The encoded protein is CASSPWPLQENEQFF.

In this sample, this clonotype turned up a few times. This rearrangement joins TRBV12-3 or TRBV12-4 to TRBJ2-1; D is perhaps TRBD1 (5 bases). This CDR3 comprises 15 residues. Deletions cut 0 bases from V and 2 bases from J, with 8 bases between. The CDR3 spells CASSLAVRAYNEQFF. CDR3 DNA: TGTGCCAGCAGTTTAGCTGTCAGGGCCTACAATGAGCAGTTCTTC.

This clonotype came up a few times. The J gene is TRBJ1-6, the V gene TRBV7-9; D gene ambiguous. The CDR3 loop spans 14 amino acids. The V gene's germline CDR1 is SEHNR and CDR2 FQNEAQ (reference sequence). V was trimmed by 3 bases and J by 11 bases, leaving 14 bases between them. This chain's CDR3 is CASSFSVPLAPLHF. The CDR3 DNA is TGTGCCAGCAGCTTCTCTGTACCTCTGGCACCCCTCCACTTT.

CDR3 residues: CASSVYARGINEQFF. The CDR3 DNA is TGTGCCAGCAGCGTTTATGCTAGGGGGATCAATGAGCAGTTCTTC. The V call is TRBV7-3, the J call TRBJ2-1, with a tentative D call TRBD1 (6 bases). Between the trimmed V and J ends, which lost 5 bases and 6 bases, there was a span of 17 bases. Germline V gives CDR1 SGHTA, CDR2 FQGTGA. The CDR3 loop spans 15 amino acids.

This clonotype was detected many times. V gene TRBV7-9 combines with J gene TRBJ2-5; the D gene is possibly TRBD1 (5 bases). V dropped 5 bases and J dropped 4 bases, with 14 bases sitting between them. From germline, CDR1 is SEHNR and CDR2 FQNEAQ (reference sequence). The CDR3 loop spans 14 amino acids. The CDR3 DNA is TGTGCCAGCAGCATCGGACACATTCGAGAGACCCAGTACTTC. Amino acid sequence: CASSIGHIRETQYF. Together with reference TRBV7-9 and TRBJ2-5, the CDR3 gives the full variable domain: DTGVSQNPRHKITKRGQNVTFRCDPISEHNRLYWYRQTLGQGPEFLTYFQNEAQLEKSRLLSDRFSAERPKGSFSTLEIQRTEQGDSAMYLCASSIGHIRETQYFGPGTRLLVL.

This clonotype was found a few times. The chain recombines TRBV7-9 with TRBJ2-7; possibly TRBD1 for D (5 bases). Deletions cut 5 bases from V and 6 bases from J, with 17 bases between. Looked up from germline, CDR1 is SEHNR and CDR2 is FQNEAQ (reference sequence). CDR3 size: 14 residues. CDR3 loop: CASSPRTSGFEQYF. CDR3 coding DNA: TGTGCCAGCAGCCCCCGGACATCCGGGTTCGAGCAGTACTTC.

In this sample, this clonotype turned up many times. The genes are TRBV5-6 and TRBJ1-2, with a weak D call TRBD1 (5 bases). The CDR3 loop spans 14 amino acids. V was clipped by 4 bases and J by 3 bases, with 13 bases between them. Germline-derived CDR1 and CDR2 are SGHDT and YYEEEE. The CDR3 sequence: CASSVSDRYYGYTF. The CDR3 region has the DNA TGTGCCAGCAGCGTCTCCGACAGATACTATGGCTACACCTTC.

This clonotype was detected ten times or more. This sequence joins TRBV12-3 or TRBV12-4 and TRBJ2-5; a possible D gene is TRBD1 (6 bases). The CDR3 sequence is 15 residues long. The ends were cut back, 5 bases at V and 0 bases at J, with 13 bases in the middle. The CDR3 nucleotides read TGTGCCAGCAGTGAGGACAGAGATTACCAAGAGACCCAGTACTTC. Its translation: CASSEDRDYQETQYF.

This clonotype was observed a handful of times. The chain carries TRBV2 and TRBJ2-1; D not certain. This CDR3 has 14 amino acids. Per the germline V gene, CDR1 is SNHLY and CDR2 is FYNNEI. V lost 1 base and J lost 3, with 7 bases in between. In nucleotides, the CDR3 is TGTGCCAGCAGTGAAGTTCAGAGCTACAATGAGCAGTTCTTC. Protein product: CASSEVQSYNEQFF.

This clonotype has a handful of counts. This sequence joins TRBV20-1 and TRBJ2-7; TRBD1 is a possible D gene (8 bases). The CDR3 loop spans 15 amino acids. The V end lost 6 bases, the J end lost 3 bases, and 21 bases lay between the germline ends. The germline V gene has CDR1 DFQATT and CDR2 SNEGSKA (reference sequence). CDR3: CSAQRGGTGFYEQYF. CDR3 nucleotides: TGCAGTGCCCAACGGGGAGGGACAGGATTCTACGAGCAGTACTTC.

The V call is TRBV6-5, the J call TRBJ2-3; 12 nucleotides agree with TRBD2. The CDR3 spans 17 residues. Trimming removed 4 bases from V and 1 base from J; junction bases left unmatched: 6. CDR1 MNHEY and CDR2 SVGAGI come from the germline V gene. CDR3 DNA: TGTGCCAGCAGTTCCCCTAGCGGGAGGGCAGGCACAGATACGCAGTATTTT. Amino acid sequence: CASSSPSGRAGTDTQYF.

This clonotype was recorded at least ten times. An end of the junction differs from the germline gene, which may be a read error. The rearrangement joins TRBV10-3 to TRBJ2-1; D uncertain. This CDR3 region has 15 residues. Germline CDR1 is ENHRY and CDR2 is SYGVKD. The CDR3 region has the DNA TGTGCCATCAGTGCGAGCCATGGAGTCTACGATGAGCAGTTCTTC. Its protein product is CAISASHGVYDEQFF.

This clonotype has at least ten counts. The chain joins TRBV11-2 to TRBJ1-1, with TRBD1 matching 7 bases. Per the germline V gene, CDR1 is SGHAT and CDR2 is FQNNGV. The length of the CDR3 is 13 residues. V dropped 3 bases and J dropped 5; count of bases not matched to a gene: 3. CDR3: CASSLQGDTEAFF. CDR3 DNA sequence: TGTGCCAGCAGCTTGCAGGGGGATACTGAAGCTTTCTTT.

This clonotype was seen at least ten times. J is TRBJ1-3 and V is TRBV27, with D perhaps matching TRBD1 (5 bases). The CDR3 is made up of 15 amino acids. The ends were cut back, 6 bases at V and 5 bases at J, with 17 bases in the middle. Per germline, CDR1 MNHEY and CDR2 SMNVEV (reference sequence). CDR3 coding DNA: TGTGCCAGCAGCGCCGGAAGGGGCGGAAGAAACACCATATATTTT. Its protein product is CASSAGRGGRNTIYF.

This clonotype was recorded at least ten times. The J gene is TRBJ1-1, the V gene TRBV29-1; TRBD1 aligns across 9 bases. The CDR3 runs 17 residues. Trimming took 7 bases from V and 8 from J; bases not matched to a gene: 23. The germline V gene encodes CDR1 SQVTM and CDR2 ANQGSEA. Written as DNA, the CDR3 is TGCAGCGCCGCGGGCCTTCCTGGGGACAGGGTAGGGGTAGAAGCTTTCTTT. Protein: CSAAGLPGDRVGVEAFF.

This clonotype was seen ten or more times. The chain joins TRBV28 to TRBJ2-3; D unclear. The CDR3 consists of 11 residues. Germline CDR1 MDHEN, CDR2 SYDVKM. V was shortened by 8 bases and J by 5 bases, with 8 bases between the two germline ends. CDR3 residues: CASERGDTQYF. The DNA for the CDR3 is TGTGCCAGCGAAAGAGGAGATACGCAGTATTTT. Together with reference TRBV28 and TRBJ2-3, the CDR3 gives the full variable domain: DVKVTQSSRYLVKRTGEKVFLECVQDMDHENMFWYRQDPGLGLRLIYFSYDVKMKEKGDIPEGYSVSREKKERFSLILESASTNQTSMYLCASERGDTQYFGPGTRLTVL.